The 5 T cell receptor beta chains below were found in one sample sequenced in a study of T cells expressing NK-cell markers. With the 5' RACE reads reprocessed, TCRdb shows one record per CDR3 protein and no DNA. This sample's clone table lists about 260,000 distinct CDR3 sequences. What was sequenced was blood T cells: a sorted CD56 or NKG2C T cell subset, CD4+ or CD8+ T cells, or bulk PBMC T cells (not recorded which). The source of these receptors is a man aged 18 to 35 in good health.

This chain links TRBV6-5 with TRBJ1-1; without DNA, the TCRdb call of TRBD1 cannot be checked. The germline V gene has CDR1 MNHEY and CDR2 SVGAGI. This CDR3 region has 16 residues. CDR3 residues: CASSPLALTGSPEAFF.

V usage is TRBV24-1 and J usage is TRBJ2-1; TCRdb proposes TRBD1, but this gene call is untestable without DNA. The CDR3 has 14 residues. CDR1 is KGHDR, CDR2 SFDVKD, per germline. CDR3 amino acids: CATSDPLRGYEQFF.

The rearrangement links TRBV5-1 to TRBJ2-5; lacking DNA, the TRBD2 call made by TCRdb goes unchecked. This CDR3 contains 15 residues. The germline V gene has CDR1 SGHRS and CDR2 YFSETQ. CDR3 region: CASSLSLAGRETQYF.

The rearrangement uses TRBV6-5 and TRBJ2-5. The germline V gene has CDR1 MNHEY and CDR2 SVGAGI. The CDR3 totals 17 residues. CDR3: CASSYSTSPAGSLTQYF.

V and J are TRBV20-1 and TRBJ2-7; TCRdb lists TRBD1, though no DNA is available to test this call. There are 12 residues in the CDR3. The germline gives CDR1 DFQATT, CDR2 SNEGSKA (reference sequence). This CDR3 reads CSAVQRTDKPYF.